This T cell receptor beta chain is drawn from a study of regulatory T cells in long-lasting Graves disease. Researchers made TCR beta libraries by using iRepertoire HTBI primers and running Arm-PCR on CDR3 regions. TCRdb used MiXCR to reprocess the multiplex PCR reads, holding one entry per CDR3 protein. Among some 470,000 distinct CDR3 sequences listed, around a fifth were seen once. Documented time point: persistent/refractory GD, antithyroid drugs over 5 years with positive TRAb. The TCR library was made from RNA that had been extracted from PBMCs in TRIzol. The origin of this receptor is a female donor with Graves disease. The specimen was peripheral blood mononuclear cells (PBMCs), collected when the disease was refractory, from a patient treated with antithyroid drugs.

The CDR3 DNA follows: TGTGCCAGCAGTTTTGCGGGGGCGAGTGAGCAGTACTTC. This sequence encodes CASSFAGASEQYF. This chain uses TRBV27 with TRBJ2-7, with D possibly being TRBD2 (7 bases). Deletions cut 3 bases from V and 7 bases from J, with 13 bases between. Germline V gene sequence: CDR1 MNHEY, CDR2 SMNVEV (reference sequence). The CDR3 is 13 amino acids.